This TCR beta chain appears in the sequencing data of a study of shared clonotypes between healthy human individuals. Study outcomes and limitations: Exclusively blood specimens were collected; tissue repertoires likely differ. Clonotype sharing among the donors was expected to vary with sequencing depth. Clonotypes which were not shared had lower generation probabilities than clonotypes that all four donors shared.

Germline CDR1 MGHRA, CDR2 YSYEKL. The V gene end was trimmed by 2 bases and the J gene end by 4 bases; junction bases not matched to a gene: 1. The CDR3 consists of 14 residues. Using immunoSEQ multiplex PCR, the repertoire was profiled, and TCRdb retains in-frame clones only, with some absent. The sample shows approximately 2,200,000 clones, 85% to 95% of them seen only once. CD45RO negativity and positive selection for CCR7 defined naive CD8 cells, a population that excluded terminally differentiated effector memory CD45RA+ cells. To note about this clone: The antigen remains undetermined.

The V call is TRBV4-1, the J call TRBJ2-5; 10 bases line up with TRBD2. The TCR originated in a man between 18 and 29 years old in good health. Some clones in this sample may be carry-over from other donors' samples. The specimen sequenced was naive CD8+ T cells from PBMCs. The CDR3 is CASSQRLAGETQYF. CDR3 sequence (DNA): TGCGCCAGCAGCCAAAGACTAGCGGGAGAGACCCAGTACTTC.